This TCR beta chain was recorded in a study of radiotherapy plus CTLA-4 blockade in lung cancer. Whole-study findings and limits: Early blood T cell clone dynamics, with interferon-beta, were reported to best predict response. Clones derived from tumor TCRs expanded in blood after radiotherapy plus ipilimumab.

This CDR3 spans 11 amino acids. Germline CDR1 SQVTM, CDR2 ANQGSEA. The V gene lost 5 bases and the J gene lost 1 base, with 4 bases spanning the gap. Receiving focal radiation plus CTLA-4 blockade with ipilimumab were patients who had chemo-refractory metastatic non-small-cell lung cancer. Method: immunoSEQ multiplex PCR; TCRdb's copy keeps in-frame clones and lacks some. The table has some 98,000 clones, around four fifths seen once. Worth noting for this clone: Its antigen remains unidentified.

This TCR derives from a human donor with non-small cell lung cancer who had a partial response to radiotherapy plus ipilimumab. The chain recombines TRBV29-1 with TRBJ2-3; no clear D gene. Source: peripheral blood, taken from a patient treated with radiotherapy plus ipilimumab. CDR3 protein: CSVKRTDTQYF. The CDR3 bases are TGCAGCGTTAAGCGCACAGATACGCAGTATTTT.